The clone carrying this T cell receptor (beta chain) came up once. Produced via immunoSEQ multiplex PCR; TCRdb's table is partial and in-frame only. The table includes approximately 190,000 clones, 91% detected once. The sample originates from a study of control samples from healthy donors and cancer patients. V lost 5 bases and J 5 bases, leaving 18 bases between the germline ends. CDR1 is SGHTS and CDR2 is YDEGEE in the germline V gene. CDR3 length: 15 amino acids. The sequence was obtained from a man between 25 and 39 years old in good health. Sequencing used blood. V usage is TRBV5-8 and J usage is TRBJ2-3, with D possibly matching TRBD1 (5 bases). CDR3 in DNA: TGTGCCAGCAGAATCTGGGGCCCGAGTAGAGATACGCAGTATTTT. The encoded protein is CASRIWGPSRDTQYF.